These T cell receptor beta chains were read from a single sample in a study of cytomegalovirus exposure and HLA in healthy donors. Using immunoSEQ multiplex PCR, the repertoire was profiled, and TCRdb retains in-frame clones only, with some absent. The table lists tens of thousands of clones, around two thirds of them singletons, with approximately 7% in the top ten. Sequenced input: PBMCs. The receptors come from a woman between 50 and 59 years old in good health and CMV-seropositive. Both conserved end residues are part of each CDR3. The order of the fields is J gene, V gene, CDR3 protein.

TRBJ2-3	TRBV27	CASRLYETSTDTQYF
TRBJ2-6	TRBV7-2	CASSLSGLGANVLTF
TRBJ2-5	TRBV27	CASSLGRGGQEETQYF
TRBJ2-3	TRBV27	CASAGRRPDRGPDTQYF
TRBJ1-5	TRBV30	CAWSVGQGSEPQHF
TRBJ2-2	TRBV4-1	CASSLSSGGDTGELFF
TRBJ2-3	TRBV7-2	CAIVVRGQYF
TRBJ1-4	TRBV7-9	CASSLGQAGEKLFF
TRBJ1-3	TRBV29-1	CSVAEGSYSGNTIYF
TRBJ2-2	TRBV2	CASAMGQTTGELFF
TRBJ1-1	TRBV10-3	CAISERQGQAEAFF
TRBJ1-1	TRBV30	CAWSVQGGVNTEAFF
TRBJ1-1	TRBV2	CASSEEVRVTEAFF
TRBJ2-1	TRBV13	CASSLRTGLDMNEQFF
TRBJ2-2	TRBV19	CASSPRRTGGIGELFF
TRBJ1-4	TRBV18	CASSGGSEKLFF
TRBJ2-3	TRBV19	CASSTLTVLTDTQYF
TRBJ1-2	TRBV7-9	CASSAVPPSGGSGYTF
TRBJ1-1	TRBV6-1	CASSSTGRNTEAFF
TRBJ2-5	TRBV19	CASSMNRQETQYF
TRBJ2-7	TRBV25-1	CASSETSGTTYEQYF
TRBJ2-1	TRBV6-5	CASSLGGGPYNEQFF
TRBJ2-3	TRBV5-6	CASSSGRKGLSTDTQYF
TRBJ1-4	TRBV29-1	CSVAGANEKLFF
NA	TRBV29-1	CSVELPSGGTIRYEQYF
TRBJ2-1	TRBV4-1	CASSQGGLESSYNEQFF
TRBJ1-5	TRBV9	CASSVSGTNNQPQHF
TRBJ1-3	TRBV9	CASSGHRGPGNTIYF
TRBJ2-2	TRBV7-7	CASSADNFWNTGELFF
TRBJ1-2	TRBV19	CASKGDRGRSYGYTF
TRBJ2-4	TRBV7-9	CASSLGLVDIQYF
TRBJ1-1	TRBV2	CASRGGASSNTEAFF
TRBJ2-1	TRBV9	CASSYRVNEQFF
TRBJ1-1	TRBV11-1	CASSYTSGLGKAFF
TRBJ2-1	TRBV6-5	CASRSGGYTDEQFF
TRBJ2-1	TRBV5-1	CASSLVSGTNEQFF
TRBJ1-1	TRBV2	CASQTGTTEAFF
TRBJ2-1	TRBV10-3	CAISGRDRGDHEQFF
TRBJ2-7	TRBV27	CASTAKRVYPYEQYF
TRBJ1-1	TRBV15	CATSRTNGPTEAFF
TRBJ1-1	TRBV28	CASSLPGGRGTEAFF